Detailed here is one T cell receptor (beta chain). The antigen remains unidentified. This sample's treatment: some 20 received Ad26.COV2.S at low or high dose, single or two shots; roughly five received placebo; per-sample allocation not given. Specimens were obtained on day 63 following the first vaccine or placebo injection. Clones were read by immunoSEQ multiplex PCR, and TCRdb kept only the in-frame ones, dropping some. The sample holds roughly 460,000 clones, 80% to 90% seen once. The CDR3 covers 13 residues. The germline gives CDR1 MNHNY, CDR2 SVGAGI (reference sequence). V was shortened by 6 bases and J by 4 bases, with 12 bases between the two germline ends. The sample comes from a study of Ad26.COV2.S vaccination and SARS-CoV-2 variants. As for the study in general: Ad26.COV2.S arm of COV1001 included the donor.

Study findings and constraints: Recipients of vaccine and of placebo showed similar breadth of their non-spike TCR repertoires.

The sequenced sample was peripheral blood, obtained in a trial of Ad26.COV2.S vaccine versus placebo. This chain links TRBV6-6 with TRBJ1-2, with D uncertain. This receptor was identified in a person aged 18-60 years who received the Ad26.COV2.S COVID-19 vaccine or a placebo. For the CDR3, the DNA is TGTGCCAGCAGCCCTTCTTTAGGCTATGGCTACACCTTC. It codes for CASSPSLGYGYTF.